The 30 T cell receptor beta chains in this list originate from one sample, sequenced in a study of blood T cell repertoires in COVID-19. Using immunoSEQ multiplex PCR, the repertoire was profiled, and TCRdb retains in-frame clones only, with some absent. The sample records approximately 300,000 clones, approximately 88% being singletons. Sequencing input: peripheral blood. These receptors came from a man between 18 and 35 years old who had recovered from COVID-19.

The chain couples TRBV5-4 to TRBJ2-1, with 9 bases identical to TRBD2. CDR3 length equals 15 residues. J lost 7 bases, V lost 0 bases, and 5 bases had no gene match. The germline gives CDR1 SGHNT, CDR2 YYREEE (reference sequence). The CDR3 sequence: CASSLAGGGGNEQFF. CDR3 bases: TGTGCCAGCAGCTTGGCCGGCGGGGGGGGTAATGAGCAGTTCTTC.

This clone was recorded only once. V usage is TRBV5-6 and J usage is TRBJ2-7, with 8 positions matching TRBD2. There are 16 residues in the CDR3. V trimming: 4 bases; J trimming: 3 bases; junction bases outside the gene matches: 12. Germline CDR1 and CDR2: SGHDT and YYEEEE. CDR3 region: CASSLRGAGVVYEQYF. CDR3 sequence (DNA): TGTGCCAGCAGCCTCAGAGGAGCGGGGGTCGTCTACGAGCAGTACTTC.

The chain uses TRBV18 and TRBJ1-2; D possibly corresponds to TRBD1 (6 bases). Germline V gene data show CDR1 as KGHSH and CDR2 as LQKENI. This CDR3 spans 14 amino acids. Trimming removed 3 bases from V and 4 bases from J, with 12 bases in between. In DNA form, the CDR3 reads TGTGCCAGCTCACCGGAACAGGGTTCCTATGGCTACACCTTC. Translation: CASSPEQGSYGYTF. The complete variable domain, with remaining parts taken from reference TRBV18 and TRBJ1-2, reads NAGVMQNPRHLVRRRGQEARLRCSPMKGHSHVYWYRQLPEEGLKFMVYLQKENIIDESGMPKERFSAEFPKEGPSILRIQQVVRGDSAAYFCASSPEQGSYGYTFGSGTRLTVV.

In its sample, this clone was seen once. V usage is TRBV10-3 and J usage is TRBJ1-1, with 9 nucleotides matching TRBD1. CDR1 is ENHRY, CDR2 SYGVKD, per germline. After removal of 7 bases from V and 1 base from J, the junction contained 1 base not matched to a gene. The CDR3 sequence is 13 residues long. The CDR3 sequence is CAIKTGGNTEAFF. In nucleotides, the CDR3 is TGTGCCATCAAGACAGGGGGGAACACTGAAGCTTTCTTT.

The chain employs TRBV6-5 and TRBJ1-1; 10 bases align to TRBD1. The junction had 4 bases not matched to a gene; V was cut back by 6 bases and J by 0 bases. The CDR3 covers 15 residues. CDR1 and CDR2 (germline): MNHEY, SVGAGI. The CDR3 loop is CASSGDRGLNTEAFF. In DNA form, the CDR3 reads TGTGCCAGCAGCGGGGACAGGGGTCTGAACACTGAAGCTTTCTTT.

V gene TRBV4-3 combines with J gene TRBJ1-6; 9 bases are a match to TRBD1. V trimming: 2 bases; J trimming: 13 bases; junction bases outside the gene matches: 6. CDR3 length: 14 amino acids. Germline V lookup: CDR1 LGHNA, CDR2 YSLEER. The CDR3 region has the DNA TGCGCCAGCAGCCAACCGGGACAGGGATTTCCCCTCCACTTT. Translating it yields CASSQPGQGFPLHF.

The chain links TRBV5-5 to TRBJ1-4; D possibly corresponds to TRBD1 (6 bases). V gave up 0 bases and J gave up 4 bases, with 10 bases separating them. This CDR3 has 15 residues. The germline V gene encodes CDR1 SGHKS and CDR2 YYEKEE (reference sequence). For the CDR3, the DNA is TGTGCCAGCAGCTTGGTGGCAGGGGTTAATGAAAAACTGTTTTTT. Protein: CASSLVAGVNEKLFF.

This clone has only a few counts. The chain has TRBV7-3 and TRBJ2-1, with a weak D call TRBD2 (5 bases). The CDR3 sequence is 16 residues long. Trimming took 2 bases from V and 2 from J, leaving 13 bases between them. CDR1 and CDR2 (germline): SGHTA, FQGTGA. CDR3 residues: CASSLGAEPPYNEQFF. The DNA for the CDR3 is TGTGCCAGCAGCTTAGGAGCGGAGCCGCCCTACAATGAGCAGTTCTTC. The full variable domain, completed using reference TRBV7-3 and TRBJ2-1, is GAGVSQTPSNKVTEKGKYVELRCDPISGHTALYWYRQSLGQGPEFLIYFQGTGAADDSGLPNDRFFAVRPEGSVSTLKIQRTERGDSAVYLCASSLGAEPPYNEQFFGPGTRLTVL.

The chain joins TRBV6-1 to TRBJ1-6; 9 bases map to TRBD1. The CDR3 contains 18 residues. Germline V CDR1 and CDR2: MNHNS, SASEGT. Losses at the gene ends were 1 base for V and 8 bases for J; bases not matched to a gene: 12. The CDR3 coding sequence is TGTGCCAGCAGTGAAGAGGAAGGACAGGGGTTTTTGGATTCACCCCTCCACTTT. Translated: CASSEEEGQGFLDSPLHF.

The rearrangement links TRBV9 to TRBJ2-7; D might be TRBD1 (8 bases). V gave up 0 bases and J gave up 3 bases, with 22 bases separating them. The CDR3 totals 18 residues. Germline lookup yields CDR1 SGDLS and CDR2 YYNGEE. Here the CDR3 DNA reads TGTGCCAGCAGCGTAGTCTTTGGGGAGGGGGACAGGTTCTACGAGCAGTACTTC. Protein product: CASSVVFGEGDRFYEQYF.

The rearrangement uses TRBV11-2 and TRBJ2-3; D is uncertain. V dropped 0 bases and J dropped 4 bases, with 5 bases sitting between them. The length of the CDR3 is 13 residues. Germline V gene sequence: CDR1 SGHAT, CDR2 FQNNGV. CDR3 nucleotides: TGTGCCAGCAGCTTAGATCTCCCAGATACGCAGTATTTT. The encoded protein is CASSLDLPDTQYF.

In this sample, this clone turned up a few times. The CDR3 spells CASSPTWGSQGHGELFF. CDR3 DNA: TGTGCCAGCTCACCGACCTGGGGGTCGCAGGGGCACGGGGAGCTGTTTTTT. The chain recombines TRBV18 with TRBJ2-2; tentatively, D is TRBD1 (6 bases). CDR1 is KGHSH and CDR2 is LQKENI in the germline V gene. Trimming removed 3 bases from V and 7 bases from J, with 21 bases in between. CDR3 length: 17 residues.

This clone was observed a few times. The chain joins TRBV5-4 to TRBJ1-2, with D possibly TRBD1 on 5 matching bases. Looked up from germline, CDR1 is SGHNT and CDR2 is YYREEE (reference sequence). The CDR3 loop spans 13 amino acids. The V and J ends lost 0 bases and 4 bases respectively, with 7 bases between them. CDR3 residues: CASSLDRRYGYTF. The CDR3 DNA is TGTGCCAGCAGCTTGGACAGGCGCTATGGCTACACCTTC.

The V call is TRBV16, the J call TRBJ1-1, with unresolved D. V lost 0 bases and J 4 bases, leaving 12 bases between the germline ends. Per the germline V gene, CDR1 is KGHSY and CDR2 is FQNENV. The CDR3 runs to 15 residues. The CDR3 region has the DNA TGTGCCAGCAGCCAATCGGAGAGGGTGGGCACTGAAGCTTTCTTT. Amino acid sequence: CASSQSERVGTEAFF.

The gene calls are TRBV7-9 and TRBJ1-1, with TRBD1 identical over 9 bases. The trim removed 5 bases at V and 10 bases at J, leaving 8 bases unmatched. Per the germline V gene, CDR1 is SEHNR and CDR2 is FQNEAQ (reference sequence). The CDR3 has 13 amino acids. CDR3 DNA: TGTGCCAGCAGCGCTATGTACAGGGGGCGAGCTTTCTTT. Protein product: CASSAMYRGRAFF. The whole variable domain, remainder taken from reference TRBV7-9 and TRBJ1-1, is DTGVSQNPRHKITKRGQNVTFRCDPISEHNRLYWYRQTLGQGPEFLTYFQNEAQLEKSRLLSDRFSAERPKGSFSTLEIQRTEQGDSAMYLCASSAMYRGRAFFGQGTRLTVV.

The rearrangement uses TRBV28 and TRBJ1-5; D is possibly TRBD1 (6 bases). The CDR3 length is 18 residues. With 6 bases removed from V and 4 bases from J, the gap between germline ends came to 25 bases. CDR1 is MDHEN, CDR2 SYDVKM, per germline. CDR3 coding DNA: TGTGCCAGCAGCTCAATCCGGGACACCTATGGGAGTAATCAGCCCCAGCATTTT. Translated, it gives CASSSIRDTYGSNQPQHF.

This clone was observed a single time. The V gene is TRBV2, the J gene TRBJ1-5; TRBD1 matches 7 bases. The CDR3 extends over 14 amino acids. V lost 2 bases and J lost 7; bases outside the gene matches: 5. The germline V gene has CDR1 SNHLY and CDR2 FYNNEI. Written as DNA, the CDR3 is TGTGCCAGCAGTGAACAAGGGGGCTACCAGCCCCAGCATTTT. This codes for CASSEQGGYQPQHF.

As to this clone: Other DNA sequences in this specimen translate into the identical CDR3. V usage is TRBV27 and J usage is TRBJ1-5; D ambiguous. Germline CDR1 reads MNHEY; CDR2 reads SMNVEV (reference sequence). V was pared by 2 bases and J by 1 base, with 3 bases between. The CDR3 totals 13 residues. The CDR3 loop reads CASSLSSNQPQHF. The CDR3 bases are TGTGCCAGCAGTTTAAGCAGCAATCAGCCCCAGCATTTT.

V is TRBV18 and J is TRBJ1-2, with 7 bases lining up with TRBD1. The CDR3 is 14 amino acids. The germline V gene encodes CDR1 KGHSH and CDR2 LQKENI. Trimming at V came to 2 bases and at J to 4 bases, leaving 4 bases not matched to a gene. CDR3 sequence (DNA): TGTGCCAGCTCACCAGAGACAGGGCCCTATGGCTACACCTTC. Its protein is CASSPETGPYGYTF.

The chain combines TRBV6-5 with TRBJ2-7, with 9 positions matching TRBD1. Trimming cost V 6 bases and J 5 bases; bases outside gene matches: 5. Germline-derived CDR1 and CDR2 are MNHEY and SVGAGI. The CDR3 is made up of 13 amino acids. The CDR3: CASRTGGTHEQYF. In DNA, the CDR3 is TGTGCCAGCAGAACAGGGGGCACCCACGAGCAGTACTTC.

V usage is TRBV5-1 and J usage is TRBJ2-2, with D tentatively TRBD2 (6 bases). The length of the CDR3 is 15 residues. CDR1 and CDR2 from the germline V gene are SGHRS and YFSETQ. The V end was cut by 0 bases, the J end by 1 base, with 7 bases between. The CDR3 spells CASSLGGLNTGELFF. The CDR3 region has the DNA TGCGCCAGCAGCTTGGGGGGACTGAACACCGGGGAGCTGTTTTTT.

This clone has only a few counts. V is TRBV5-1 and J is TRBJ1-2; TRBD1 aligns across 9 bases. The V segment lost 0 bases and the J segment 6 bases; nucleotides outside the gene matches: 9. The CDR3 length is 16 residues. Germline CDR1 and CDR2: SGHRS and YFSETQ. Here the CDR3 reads CASSLVADRGENGYTF. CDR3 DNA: TGCGCCAGCAGCTTGGTAGCGGACAGGGGCGAGAATGGCTACACCTTC.

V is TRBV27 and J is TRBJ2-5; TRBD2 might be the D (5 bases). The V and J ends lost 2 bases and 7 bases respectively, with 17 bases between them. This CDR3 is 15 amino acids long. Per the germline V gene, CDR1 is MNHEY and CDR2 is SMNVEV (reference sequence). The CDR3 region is CASSLNSSGRGTQYF. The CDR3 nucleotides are TGTGCCAGCAGTTTAAATTCGTCGGGTCGGGGGACCCAGTACTTC.

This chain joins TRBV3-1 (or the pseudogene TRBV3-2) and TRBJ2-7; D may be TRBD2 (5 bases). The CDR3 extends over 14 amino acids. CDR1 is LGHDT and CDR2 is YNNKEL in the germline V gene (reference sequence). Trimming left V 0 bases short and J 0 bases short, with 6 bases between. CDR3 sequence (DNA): TGTGCCAGCAGCCAAGAGGAGGTCTCCTACGAGCAGTACTTC. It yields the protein CASSQEEVSYEQYF.

In DNA, the CDR3 is TGTGCCAGCATCCCACCGGGACAGGGATCAGTTGAGCAGTTCTTC. As protein: CASIPPGQGSVEQFF. The chain uses TRBV27 and TRBJ2-1, with 9 bases fitting TRBD1. The CDR3 contains 15 residues. From germline, CDR1 is MNHEY and CDR2 SMNVEV (reference sequence). The V segment lost 7 bases and the J segment 9 bases; nucleotides outside the gene matches: 13.

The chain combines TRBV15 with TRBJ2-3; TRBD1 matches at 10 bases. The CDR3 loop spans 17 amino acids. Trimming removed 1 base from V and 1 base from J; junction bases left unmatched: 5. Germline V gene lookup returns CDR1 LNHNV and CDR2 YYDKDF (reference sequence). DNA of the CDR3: TGTGCCACCAGCAGAGTGAGACAGGGGGCTGGCACAGATACGCAGTATTTT. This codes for CATSRVRQGAGTDTQYF.

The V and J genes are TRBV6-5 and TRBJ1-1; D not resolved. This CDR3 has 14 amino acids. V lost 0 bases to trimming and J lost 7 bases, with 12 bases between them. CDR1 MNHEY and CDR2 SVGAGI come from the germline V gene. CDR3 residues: CASSYSLGGNEAFF. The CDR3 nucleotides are TGTGCCAGCAGTTACTCGCTGGGAGGCAATGAAGCTTTCTTT.

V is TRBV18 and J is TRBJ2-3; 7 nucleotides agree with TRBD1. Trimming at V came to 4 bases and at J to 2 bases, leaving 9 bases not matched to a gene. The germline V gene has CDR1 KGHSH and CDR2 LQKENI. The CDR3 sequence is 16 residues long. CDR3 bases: TGTGCCAGCTCACGCATTGGACAGGCTTCCACAGATACGCAGTATTTT. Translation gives CASSRIGQASTDTQYF.

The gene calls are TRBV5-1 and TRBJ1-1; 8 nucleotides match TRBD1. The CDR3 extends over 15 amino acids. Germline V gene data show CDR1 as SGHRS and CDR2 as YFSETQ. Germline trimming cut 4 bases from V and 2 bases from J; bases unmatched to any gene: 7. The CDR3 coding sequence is TGCGCCAGCAGCAACCGACAGGGGACTAACACTGAAGCTTTCTTT. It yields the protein CASSNRQGTNTEAFF.

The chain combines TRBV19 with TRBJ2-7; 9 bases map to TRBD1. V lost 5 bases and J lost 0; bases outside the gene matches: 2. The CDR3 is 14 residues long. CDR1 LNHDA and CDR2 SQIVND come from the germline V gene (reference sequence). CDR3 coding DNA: TGTGCCAGTAGTTTGGGACAGGGCTCCTACGAGCAGTACTTC. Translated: CASSLGQGSYEQYF.